Each of the 8 T cell receptor beta chains below was sequenced from the same sample in a study of cytomegalovirus exposure and HLA in healthy donors. Sequencing used immunoSEQ multiplex PCR; TCRdb keeps in-frame clones, though not all of them. The table includes hundreds of thousands of clones, roughly 85% detected once. Input material: PBMCs. These receptors originate from a woman between 18 and 30 years old in good health and CMV-seronegative.

The rearrangement uses TRBV5-6 and TRBJ1-6; 8 positions match TRBD1. CDR3 length: 15 amino acids. Germline V CDR1 and CDR2: SGHDT, YYEEEE. Trimming removed 3 bases from V and 6 bases from J; junction bases left unmatched: 5. CDR3 coding DNA: TGTGCCAGCAGCTATCCGGGACAGGTTAATTCACCCCTCCACTTT. Translated: CASSYPGQVNSPLHF.

In this sample, this clone turned up a few times. The rearrangement links TRBV29-1 to TRBJ1-2, with 9 bases lining up with TRBD1. The CDR3 runs 13 residues. The J segment lost 2 bases and the V segment lost 6 bases, leaving 4 bases of the junction unmatched. Germline lookup yields CDR1 SQVTM and CDR2 ANQGSEA. CDR3 protein: CSVYRGLNYGYTF. The CDR3 DNA is TGCAGCGTGTACAGGGGGCTAAACTATGGCTACACCTTC.

This rearrangement joins TRBV28 to TRBJ1-4; D gene unclear. The CDR3 consists of 12 residues. V lost 3 bases, J lost 5 bases, and 4 bases lay in between. Germline V lookup: CDR1 MDHEN, CDR2 SYDVKM. The CDR3 here is CASSFMNEKLFF. CDR3 nucleotide sequence: TGTGCCAGCAGTTTCATGAATGAAAAACTGTTTTTT.

V is TRBV4-1 and J is TRBJ2-7, with 8 positions matching TRBD1. CDR1 is MGHRA and CDR2 is YSYEKL in the germline V gene. There are 17 residues in the CDR3. V lost 0 bases to trimming and J lost 5 bases; unmatched junction nucleotides: 12. The CDR3 protein is CASSQETGQGVADEQYF. The DNA of the CDR3 is TGCGCCAGCAGCCAAGAAACTGGACAGGGCGTAGCGGACGAGCAGTACTTC.

The J gene is TRBJ2-3, the V gene TRBV18; 7 nucleotides align to TRBD2. The CDR3 has 15 amino acids. Trimming removed 9 bases from V and 0 bases from J; junction bases left unmatched: 9. Germline CDR1 KGHSH, CDR2 LQKENI. The CDR3 sequence: CASSRGDPSTDTQYF. CDR3 DNA sequence: TGTGCCAGTTCCCGGGGGGATCCTAGCACAGATACGCAGTATTTT.

The chain combines TRBV7-9 with TRBJ2-7, with 7 bases identical to TRBD2. Germline V gene sequence: CDR1 SEHNR, CDR2 FQNEAQ (reference sequence). Trimming at V came to 5 bases and at J to 0 bases, leaving 13 bases not matched to a gene. The CDR3 is 17 amino acids. The CDR3 region has the DNA TGTGCCAGCAGCCTGGGGCTAGCGGTTAAAAGCTCCTACGAGCAGTACTTC. The encoded protein is CASSLGLAVKSSYEQYF.

The chain couples TRBV2 to TRBJ2-7; maybe TRBD2 (7 bases). Deletions cut 8 bases from V and 1 base from J, with 12 bases between. Germline-derived CDR1 and CDR2 are SNHLY and FYNNEI. The length of the CDR3 is 13 residues. CDR3 in DNA: TGTGCCAGCGGAGGGGGGGCGTCCTACGAGCAGTACTTC. Translation: CASGGGASYEQYF.

As regards this clone: The junction and the germline gene differ at one end; a read error may be behind it. The rearrangement uses TRBV27 and TRBJ2-1; 10 bases line up with TRBD1. Germline CDR1 and CDR2: MNHEY and SMNVEV (reference sequence). This CDR3 is built from 15 residues. CDR3 in DNA: TGTGCCAGCAGTTTAAGGGGACAGGGGTACATTGAGCAGTTCTTC. It specifies CASSLRGQGYIEQFF.